This T cell receptor beta chain was obtained from a study of blood T cell repertoires in COVID-19. Study in general: COVID-19 samples from acute and convalescent phases originated in the United States, Italy and Spain. From T cells, B-cell-depleted T cells, or PBMCs came the material, which was cDNA or gDNA.

As originally analysed: Reference gene primer amplification gave nucleated cell count estimates. This table comes from immunoSEQ multiplex PCR, and its TCRdb copy is limited to in-frame clones, with some not included. V and J calls and clone size are those listed in that table; D and trimming were worked out from the DNA. The sample has over 300,000 clones, around 82% seen once. Germline assignment: CDR1 MNHNS and CDR2 SASEGT. The CDR3 covers 14 residues. V lost 3 bases and J 7 bases, leaving 15 bases between the germline ends. The rearrangement uses TRBV6-1 and TRBJ1-2; no clear D gene. The clonotype originates from a woman aged 50 to 65 with acute or convalescent COVID-19. The sample consisted of peripheral blood. CDR3 amino acids: CASSDGTDPFGYTF. CDR3 DNA sequence: TGTGCCAGCAGTGACGGAACAGACCCCTTTGGCTACACCTTC.